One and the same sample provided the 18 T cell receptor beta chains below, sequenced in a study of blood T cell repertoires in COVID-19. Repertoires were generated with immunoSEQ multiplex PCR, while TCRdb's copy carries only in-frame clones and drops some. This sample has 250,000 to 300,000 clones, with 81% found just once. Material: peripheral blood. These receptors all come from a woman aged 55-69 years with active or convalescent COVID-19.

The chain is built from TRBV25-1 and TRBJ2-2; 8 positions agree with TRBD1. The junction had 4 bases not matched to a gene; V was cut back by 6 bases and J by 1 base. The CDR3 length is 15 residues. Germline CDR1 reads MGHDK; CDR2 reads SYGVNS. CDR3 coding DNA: TGTGCCAGCAGGCCCGGGACAGGGAACACCGGGGAGCTGTTTTTT. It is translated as CASRPGTGNTGELFF.

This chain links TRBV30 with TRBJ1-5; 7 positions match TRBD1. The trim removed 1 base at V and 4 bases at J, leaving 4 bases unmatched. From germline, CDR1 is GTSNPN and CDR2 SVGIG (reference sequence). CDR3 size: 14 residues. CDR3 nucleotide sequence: TGTGCCTGGAGTGGGCCAGGGGGGAATCAGCCCCAGCATTTT. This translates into CAWSGPGGNQPQHF. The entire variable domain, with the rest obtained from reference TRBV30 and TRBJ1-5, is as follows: SQTIHQWPATLVQPVGSPLSLECTVEGTSNPNLYWYRQAAGRGLQLLFYSVGIGQISSEVPQNLSASRPQDRQFILSSKKLLLSDSGFYLCAWSGPGGNQPQHFGDGTRLSIL.

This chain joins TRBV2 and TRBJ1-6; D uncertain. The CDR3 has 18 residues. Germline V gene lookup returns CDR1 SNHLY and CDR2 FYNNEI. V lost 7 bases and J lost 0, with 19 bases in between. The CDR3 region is CASKRVGGRSSYNSPLHF. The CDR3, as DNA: TGTGCCAGCAAACGTGTCGGTGGGAGGAGCTCCTATAATTCACCCCTCCACTTT. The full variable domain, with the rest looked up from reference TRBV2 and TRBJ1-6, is EPEVTQTPSHQVTQMGQEVILRCVPISNHLYFYWYRQILGQKVEFLVSFYNNEISEKSEIFDDQFSVERPDGSNFTLKIRSTKLEDSAMYFCASKRVGGRSSYNSPLHFGNGTRLTVT.

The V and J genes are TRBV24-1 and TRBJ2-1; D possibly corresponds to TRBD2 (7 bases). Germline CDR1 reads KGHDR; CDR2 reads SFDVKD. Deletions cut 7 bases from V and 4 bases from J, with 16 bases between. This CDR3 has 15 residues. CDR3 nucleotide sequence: TGTGCCACCAGCCCCGGGGGGCAGGGATACAATGAGCAGTTCTTC. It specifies CATSPGGQGYNEQFF.

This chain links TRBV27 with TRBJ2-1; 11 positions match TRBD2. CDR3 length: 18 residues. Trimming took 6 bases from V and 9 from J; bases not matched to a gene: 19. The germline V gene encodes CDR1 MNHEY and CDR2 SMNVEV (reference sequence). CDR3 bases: TGTGCCAGCAGCCGACTAGCGGGGCCCTACCTACAAGGAGCTGAGCAGTTCTTC. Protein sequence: CASSRLAGPYLQGAEQFF.

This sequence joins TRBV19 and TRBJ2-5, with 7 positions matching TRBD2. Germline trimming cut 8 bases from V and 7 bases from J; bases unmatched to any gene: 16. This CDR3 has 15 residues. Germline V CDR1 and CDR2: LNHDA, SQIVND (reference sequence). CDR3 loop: CASARSSGERGTQYF. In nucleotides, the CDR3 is TGTGCCAGTGCGAGGTCTAGCGGAGAGCGTGGGACCCAGTACTTC.

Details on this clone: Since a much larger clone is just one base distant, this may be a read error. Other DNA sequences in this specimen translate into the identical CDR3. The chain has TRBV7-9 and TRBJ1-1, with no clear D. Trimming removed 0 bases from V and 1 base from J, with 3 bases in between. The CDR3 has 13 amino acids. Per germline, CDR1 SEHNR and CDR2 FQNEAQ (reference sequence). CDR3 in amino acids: CASSLAGNTEAFF. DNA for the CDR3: TGTGCCAGCAGCTTAGCCGGGAACACTGAAGCTTTCTTT. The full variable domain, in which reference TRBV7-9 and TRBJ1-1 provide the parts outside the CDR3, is DTGVSQNPRHKITKRGQNVTFRCDPISEHNRLYWYRQTLGQGPEFLTYFQNEAQLEKSRLLSDRFSAERPKGSFSTLEIQRTEQGDSAMYLCASSLAGNTEAFFGQGTRLTVV.

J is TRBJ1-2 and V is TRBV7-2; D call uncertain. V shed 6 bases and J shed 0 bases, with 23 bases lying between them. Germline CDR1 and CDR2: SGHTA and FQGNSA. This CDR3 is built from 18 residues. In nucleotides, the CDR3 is TGTGCCAGCAGTTTAAATCTGTCCCCGCCGGGAGCTAACTATGGCTACACCTTC. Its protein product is CASSLNLSPPGANYGYTF.

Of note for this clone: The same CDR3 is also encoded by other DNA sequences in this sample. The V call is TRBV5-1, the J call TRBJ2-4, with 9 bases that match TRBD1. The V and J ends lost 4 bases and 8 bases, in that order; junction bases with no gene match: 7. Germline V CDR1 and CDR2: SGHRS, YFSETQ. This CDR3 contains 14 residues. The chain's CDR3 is CASSPGTGRHIQYF. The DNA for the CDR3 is TGCGCCAGCAGCCCCGGGACAGGGAGGCACATTCAGTACTTC.

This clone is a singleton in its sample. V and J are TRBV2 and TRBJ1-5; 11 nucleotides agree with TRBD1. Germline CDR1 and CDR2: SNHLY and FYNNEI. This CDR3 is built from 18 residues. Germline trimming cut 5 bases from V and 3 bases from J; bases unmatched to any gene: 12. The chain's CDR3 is CASSPEVPGQGVNQPQHF. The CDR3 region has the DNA TGTGCCAGCAGTCCCGAGGTCCCGGGACAGGGGGTCAATCAGCCCCAGCATTTT.

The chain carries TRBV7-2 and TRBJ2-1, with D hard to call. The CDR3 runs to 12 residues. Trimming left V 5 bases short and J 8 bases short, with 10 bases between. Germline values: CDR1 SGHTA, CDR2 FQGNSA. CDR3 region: CASSHTIHEQFF. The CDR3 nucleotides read TGTGCCAGCAGCCATACAATCCATGAGCAGTTCTTC.

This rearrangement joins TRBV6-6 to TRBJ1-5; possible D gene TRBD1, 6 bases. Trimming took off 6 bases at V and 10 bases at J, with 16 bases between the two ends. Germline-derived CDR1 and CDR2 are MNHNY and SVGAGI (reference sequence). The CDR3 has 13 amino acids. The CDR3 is CASRRTVQDPQHF. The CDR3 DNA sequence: TGTGCCAGCAGGAGGACAGTTCAAGATCCCCAGCATTTT.

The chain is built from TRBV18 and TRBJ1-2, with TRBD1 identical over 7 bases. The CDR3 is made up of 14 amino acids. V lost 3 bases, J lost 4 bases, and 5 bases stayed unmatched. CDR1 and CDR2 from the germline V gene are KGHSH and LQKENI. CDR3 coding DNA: TGTGCCAGCTCACCTCAGACAGGGCCCTATGGCTACACCTTC. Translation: CASSPQTGPYGYTF. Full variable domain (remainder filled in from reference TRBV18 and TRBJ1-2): NAGVMQNPRHLVRRRGQEARLRCSPMKGHSHVYWYRQLPEEGLKFMVYLQKENIIDESGMPKERFSAEFPKEGPSILRIQQVVRGDSAAYFCASSPQTGPYGYTFGSGTRLTVV.

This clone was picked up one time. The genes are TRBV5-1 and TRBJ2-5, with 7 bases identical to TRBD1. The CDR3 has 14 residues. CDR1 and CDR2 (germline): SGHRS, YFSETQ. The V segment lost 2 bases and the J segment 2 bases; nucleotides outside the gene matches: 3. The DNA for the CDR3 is TGCGCCAGCAGCTTTAGACAGGGTCAAGAGACCCAGTACTTC. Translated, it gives CASSFRQGQETQYF.

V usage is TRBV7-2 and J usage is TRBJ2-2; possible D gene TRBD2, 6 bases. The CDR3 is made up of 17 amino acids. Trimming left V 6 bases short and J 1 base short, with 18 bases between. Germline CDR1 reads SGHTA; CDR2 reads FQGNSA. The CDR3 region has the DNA TGTGCCAGCAGTCCCCCCCCTCTAGCGCTGAACACCGGGGAGCTGTTTTTT. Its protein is CASSPPPLALNTGELFF.

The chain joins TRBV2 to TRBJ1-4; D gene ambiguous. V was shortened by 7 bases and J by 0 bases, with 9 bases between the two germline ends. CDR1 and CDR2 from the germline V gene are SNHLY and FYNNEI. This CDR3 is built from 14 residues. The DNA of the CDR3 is TGTGCCAGCACTCAACTTGCAACTAATGAAAAACTGTTTTTT. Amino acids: CASTQLATNEKLFF.

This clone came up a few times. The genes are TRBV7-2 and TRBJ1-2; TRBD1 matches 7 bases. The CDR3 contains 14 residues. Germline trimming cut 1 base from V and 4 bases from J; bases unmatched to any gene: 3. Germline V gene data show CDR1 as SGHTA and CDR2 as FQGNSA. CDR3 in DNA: TGTGCCAGCAGCTTAGTACGGGACAGCTATGGCTACACCTTC. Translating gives CASSLVRDSYGYTF.

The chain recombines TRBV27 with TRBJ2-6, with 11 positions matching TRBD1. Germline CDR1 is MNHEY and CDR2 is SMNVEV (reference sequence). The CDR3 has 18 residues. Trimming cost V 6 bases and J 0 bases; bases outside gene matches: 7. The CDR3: CASRPDRGQPSGANVLTF. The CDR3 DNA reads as TGTGCCAGCAGACCGGACAGGGGGCAACCCTCTGGGGCCAACGTCCTGACTTTC.